The 22 T cell receptor beta chains listed next were all sequenced from one sample in a study of early T cells in non-severe SARS-CoV-2 infection. TCRdb itself ran the 5' RACE reads through MiXCR, one entry per CDR3 protein. Of about 50,000 distinct CDR3 sequences detected, roughly 11% appear once; the ten largest clones hold about 13%. The sample consisted of whole blood. The receptor set was obtained from an adult who was a healthcare worker with PCR-confirmed SARS-CoV-2 infection or an uninfected control (not recorded which).

This clonotype was counted many times. This chain links TRBV28 with TRBJ1-2, with a tentative D call TRBD1 (6 bases). CDR3 size: 15 residues. Trimming took off 1 base at V and 5 bases at J, with 14 bases between the two ends. Germline values: CDR1 MDHEN, CDR2 SYDVKM. CDR3 coding DNA: TGTGCCAGCAGTTTATCGGCAGGGGCTTGGTATGGCTACACCTTC. It translates to CASSLSAGAWYGYTF.

The V and J genes are TRBV5-4 and TRBJ2-1; 12 bases map to TRBD1. The junction had 17 bases not matched to a gene; V was cut back by 4 bases and J by 3 bases. CDR3 length: 20 amino acids. CDR1 is SGHNT, CDR2 YYREEE, per germline (reference sequence). CDR3 loop: CASSSPGTGGVAKIYNEQFF. Here the CDR3 DNA reads TGTGCCAGCAGCAGCCCCGGGACAGGGGGCGTTGCGAAGATCTACAATGAGCAGTTCTTC.

Concerning this clonotype: This may be a read error, as it is one base from a much larger clone. V usage is TRBV4-3 and J usage is TRBJ2-3; a weak D match, TRBD1 (5 bases). The CDR3 extends over 15 amino acids. V was cut by 1 base and J by 2 bases, with 10 bases left in between. Germline-derived CDR1 and CDR2 are LGHNA and YSLEER. CDR3 sequence: CASSQVGASTDTQYF. The CDR3 region has the DNA TGCGCCAGCAGCCAAGTTGGGGCTTCCACAGATACGCAGTATTTT.

The chain carries TRBV24-1 and TRBJ1-5; D remains ambiguous. The germline V and J ends were trimmed by 0 bases and 0 bases, with 14 bases remaining between them. The CDR3 is made up of 18 amino acids. The V gene's germline CDR1 is KGHDR and CDR2 SFDVKD. CDR3 bases: TGTGCCACCAGTGATTTGCCCCAGGACCTCTATAGCAATCAGCCCCAGCATTTT. Translated, it gives CATSDLPQDLYSNQPQHF.

This clonotype was counted at least ten times. J is TRBJ2-7 and V is TRBV3-1; 7 bases fit TRBD1. The CDR3 is made up of 14 amino acids. J gave up 3 bases and V 4 bases, and 6 bases lay outside the gene matches. Germline V CDR1 and CDR2: LGHDT, YNNKEL (reference sequence). CDR3: CASSPRQGFYEQYF. DNA of the CDR3: TGTGCCAGCAGCCCCCGACAGGGCTTCTACGAGCAGTACTTC.

The chain has TRBV29-1 and TRBJ2-1, with 7 nucleotides matching TRBD2. The CDR3 has 12 residues. Unmatched junction bases numbered 8, after V lost 5 bases and J lost 10 bases. Per germline, CDR1 SQVTM and CDR2 ANQGSEA. CDR3 sequence reads: CSVKPLAYEQFF. CDR3 nucleotide sequence: TGCAGCGTTAAGCCACTAGCGTACGAGCAGTTCTTC.

Only a few counts were recorded for this clonotype. The J gene is TRBJ1-2, the V gene TRBV24-1; no clear D. The V gene lost 4 bases and the J gene lost 5 bases, with 13 bases spanning the gap. Germline CDR1 and CDR2: KGHDR and SFDVKD. CDR3 length equals 14 residues. This chain's CDR3 is CATSDGGERYGYTF. The CDR3 DNA reads as TGTGCCACCAGTGACGGTGGGGAAAGGTATGGCTACACCTTC.

This clonotype came up many times. The J gene is TRBJ2-7, the V gene TRBV7-9; 9 nucleotides agree with TRBD1. Looked up from germline, CDR1 is SEHNR and CDR2 is FQNEAQ (reference sequence). V trimming: 2 bases; J trimming: 7 bases; junction bases outside the gene matches: 6. The CDR3 covers 14 residues. CDR3 region: CASSLWTGVGEQYF. The CDR3 bases are TGTGCCAGCAGCTTATGGACAGGGGTCGGGGAGCAGTACTTC.

Remarks on this clonotype: This could be a read error, since a much larger clone is one nucleotide away. The CDR3 is CASRSEKVLAGTDTQNF. The CDR3, as DNA: TGTGCCAGCAGGTCGGAGAAGGTGCTAGCGGGCACAGATACGCAGAATTTT. The V call is TRBV6-6, the J call TRBJ2-3; 8 bases are a match to TRBD2. Germline CDR1 MNHNY, CDR2 SVGAGI (reference sequence). The CDR3 has 17 residues.

This clonotype has at least ten counts. The rearrangement links TRBV6-5 to TRBJ1-1; D is undetermined. Germline CDR1 is MNHEY and CDR2 is SVGAGI. V was pared by 1 base and J by 4 bases, with 10 bases between. The CDR3 runs to 14 residues. CDR3 residues: CASSYYGVSTEAFF. DNA for the CDR3: TGTGCCAGCAGTTACTACGGAGTCAGCACTGAAGCTTTCTTT.

This clonotype was seen many times. This chain links TRBV24-1 with TRBJ2-5, with 10 positions matching TRBD2. V lost 7 bases and J lost 6; bases outside the gene matches: 10. Germline V lookup: CDR1 KGHDR, CDR2 SFDVKD. The CDR3 consists of 15 residues. The CDR3 sequence: CATSIAGGSRQTQYF. The CDR3 region has the DNA TGTGCCACCAGCATAGCGGGGGGCTCACGGCAGACCCAGTACTTC.

The V call is TRBV29-1, the J call TRBJ1-2, with 7 bases lining up with TRBD1. V was pared by 5 bases and J by 8 bases, with 8 bases of the junction left unmatched. Germline CDR1 reads SQVTM; CDR2 reads ANQGSEA. The CDR3 sequence is 12 residues long. CDR3 loop: CSVTTGAGGYTF. In DNA, the CDR3 is TGCAGCGTTACAACAGGGGCGGGAGGCTACACCTTC. Variable domain in full (rest from reference TRBV29-1 and TRBJ1-2): SAVISQKPSRDICQRGTSLTIQCQVDSQVTMMFWYRQQPGQSLTLIATANQGSEATYESGFVIDKFPISRPNLTFSTLTVSNMSPEDSSIYLCSVTTGAGGYTFGSGTRLTVV.

Many counts were recorded for this clonotype. The rearrangement joins TRBV6-6 to TRBJ1-3; D ambiguous. Germline lookup yields CDR1 MNHNY and CDR2 SVGAGI (reference sequence). The CDR3 has 13 amino acids. V shed 7 bases and J shed 4 bases, with 11 bases lying between them. This chain's CDR3 is CASNPAAGNTIYF. The CDR3 region has the DNA TGTGCCAGCAATCCCGCCGCCGGAAACACCATATATTTT.

This clonotype appeared a single time. The chain carries TRBV5-4 and TRBJ2-1; D call uncertain. V shed 2 bases and J shed 6 bases, with 12 bases lying between them. CDR1 and CDR2 from the germline V gene are SGHNT and YYREEE (reference sequence). The CDR3 is made up of 14 amino acids. Here the CDR3 reads CASSFLDHANEQFF. CDR3 in DNA: TGTGCCAGCAGCTTTCTCGACCATGCCAATGAGCAGTTCTTC.

A word on this clonotype: A much larger clonotype is one base distant, so this may be a read error. This sequence joins TRBV12-3 or TRBV12-4 and TRBJ2-7; a weak D match, TRBD2 (7 bases). The CDR3 totals 14 residues. CDR3 bases: TGTGCCAGCAGTGTAGCGCGGGGGCGCTACGAGCAGTACTTC. Protein product: CASSVARGRYEQYF.

This chain links TRBV28 with TRBJ2-1; D is possibly TRBD2 (5 bases). V dropped 7 bases and J dropped 7 bases, with 20 bases sitting between them. Germline V gene data show CDR1 as MDHEN and CDR2 as SYDVKM. The CDR3 loop spans 15 amino acids. The CDR3 DNA reads as TGTGCCAGCAAAAGCGACCAAGCAGAGCGGAATGAGCAGTTCTTC. Amino acid sequence: CASKSDQAERNEQFF. The variable domain in full, completed from reference TRBV28 and TRBJ2-1, reads DVKVTQSSRYLVKRTGEKVFLECVQDMDHENMFWYRQDPGLGLRLIYFSYDVKMKEKGDIPEGYSVSREKKERFSLILESASTNQTSMYLCASKSDQAERNEQFFGPGTRLTVL.

This clonotype was found a few times. The CDR3 DNA is TGTGCCAGCAGCTCACCCGGGGGACCGAACACCGGGGAGCTGTTTTTT. Translation gives CASSSPGGPNTGELFF. The chain carries TRBV7-3 and TRBJ2-2; the D gene is possibly TRBD2 (6 bases). Germline lookup yields CDR1 SGHTA and CDR2 FQGTGA. CDR3 size: 16 residues. V gave up 4 bases and J gave up 0 bases, with 12 bases separating them.

This clonotype was seen at least ten times. This sequence joins TRBV28 and TRBJ1-2; 7 nucleotides line up with TRBD1. CDR3 length: 16 amino acids. V gave up 6 bases and J gave up 6 bases; unmatched junction bases: 16. Germline CDR1 and CDR2: MDHEN and SYDVKM. CDR3 DNA: TGTGCCAGCAGCCCAATCGACAGGGAGATTTGGAATGGCTACACCTTC. Encoded protein: CASSPIDREIWNGYTF.

CDR3 loop: CSASEASYGYTF. Here the CDR3 DNA reads TGCAGCGCCTCCGAGGCTTCCTATGGCTACACCTTC. This chain links TRBV29-1 with TRBJ1-2; D not resolved. This CDR3 contains 12 residues. V was trimmed by 7 bases and J by 4 bases, leaving 13 bases between them. Germline V CDR1 and CDR2: SQVTM, ANQGSEA. The variable domain in full, with the rest retrieved from reference TRBV29-1 and TRBJ1-2, is SAVISQKPSRDICQRGTSLTIQCQVDSQVTMMFWYRQQPGQSLTLIATANQGSEATYESGFVIDKFPISRPNLTFSTLTVSNMSPEDSSIYLCSASEASYGYTFGSGTRLTVV.

This clonotype was counted ten times or more. The chain uses TRBV6-5 and TRBJ2-7; 8 nucleotides line up with TRBD2. This CDR3 is 16 amino acids long. Germline CDR1 MNHEY, CDR2 SVGAGI. The V gene end was trimmed by 6 bases and the J gene end by 5 bases; junction bases not matched to a gene: 15. The CDR3 DNA reads TGTGCCAGCAGGGGGACCCTGATAGCGGGGATGGACGAGCAGTACTTC. Translation: CASRGTLIAGMDEQYF.

This clonotype was recorded many times. The chain joins TRBV5-6 to TRBJ2-5; 9 bases are a match to TRBD2. The germline V gene has CDR1 SGHDT and CDR2 YYEEEE. The CDR3 has 13 amino acids. J lost 5 bases, V lost 4 bases, and 3 bases had no gene match. This chain's CDR3 is CASSLTSGETQYF. For the CDR3, the DNA is TGTGCCAGCAGCCTTACTAGCGGGGAGACCCAGTACTTC.

DNA for the CDR3: TGTGCCAGCAGAATGAACACTGAAGCTTTCTTT. Amino acid sequence: CASRMNTEAFF. The chain is built from TRBV6-1 and TRBJ1-1; D gene ambiguous. The V and J ends lost 6 bases and 0 bases respectively, with 2 bases between them. The CDR3 is 11 amino acids. Per the germline V gene, CDR1 is MNHNS and CDR2 is SASEGT.